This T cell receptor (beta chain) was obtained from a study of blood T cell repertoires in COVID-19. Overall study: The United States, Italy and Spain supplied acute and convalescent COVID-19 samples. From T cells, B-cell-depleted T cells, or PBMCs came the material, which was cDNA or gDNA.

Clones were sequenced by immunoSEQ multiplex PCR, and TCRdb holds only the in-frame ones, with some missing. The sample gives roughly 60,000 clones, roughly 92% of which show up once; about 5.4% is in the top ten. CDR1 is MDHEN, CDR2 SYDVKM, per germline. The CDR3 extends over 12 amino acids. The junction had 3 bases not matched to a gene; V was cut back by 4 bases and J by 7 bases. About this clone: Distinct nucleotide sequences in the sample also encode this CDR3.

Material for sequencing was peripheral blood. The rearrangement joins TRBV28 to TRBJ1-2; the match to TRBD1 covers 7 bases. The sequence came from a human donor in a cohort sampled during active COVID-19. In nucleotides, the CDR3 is TGTGCCAGCAGTTCGAGGGGGCTTGGCTACACCTTC. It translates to CASSSRGLGYTF.